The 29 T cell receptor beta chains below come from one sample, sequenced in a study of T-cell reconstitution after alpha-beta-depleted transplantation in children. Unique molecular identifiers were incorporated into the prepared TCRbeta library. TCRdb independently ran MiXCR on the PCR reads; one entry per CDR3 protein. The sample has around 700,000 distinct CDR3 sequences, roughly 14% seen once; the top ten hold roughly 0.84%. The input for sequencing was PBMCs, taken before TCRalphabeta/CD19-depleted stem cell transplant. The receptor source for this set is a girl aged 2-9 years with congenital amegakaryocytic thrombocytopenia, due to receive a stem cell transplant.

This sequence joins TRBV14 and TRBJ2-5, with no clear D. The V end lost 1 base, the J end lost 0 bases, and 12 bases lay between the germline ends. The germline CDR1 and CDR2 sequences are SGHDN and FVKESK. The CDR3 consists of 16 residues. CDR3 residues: CASSQGGRGDQETQYF. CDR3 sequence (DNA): TGTGCCAGCAGCCAAGGGGGTCGAGGTGACCAAGAGACCCAGTACTTC.

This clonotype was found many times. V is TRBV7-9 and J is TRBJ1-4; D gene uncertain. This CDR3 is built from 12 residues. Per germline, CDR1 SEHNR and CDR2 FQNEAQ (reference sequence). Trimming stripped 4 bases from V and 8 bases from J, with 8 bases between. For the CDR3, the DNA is TGTGCCAGCAGCTCGCGGGGAGAAAAACTGTTTTTT. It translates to CASSSRGEKLFF.

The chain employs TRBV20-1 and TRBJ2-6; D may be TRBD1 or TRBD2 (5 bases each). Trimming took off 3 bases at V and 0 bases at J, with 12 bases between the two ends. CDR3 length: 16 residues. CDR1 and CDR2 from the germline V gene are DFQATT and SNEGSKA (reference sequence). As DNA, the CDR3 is TGCAGTGCTAGTCTGGGTGGGACCTCTGGGGCCAACGTCCTGACTTTC. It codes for CSASLGGTSGANVLTF.

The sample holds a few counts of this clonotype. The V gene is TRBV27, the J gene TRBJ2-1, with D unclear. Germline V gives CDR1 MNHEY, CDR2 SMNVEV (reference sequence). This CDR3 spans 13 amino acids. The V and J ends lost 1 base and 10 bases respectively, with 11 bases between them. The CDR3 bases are TGTGCCAGCAGTTTATGGCGCCCGGGCGAGCAGTTCTTC. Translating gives CASSLWRPGEQFF.

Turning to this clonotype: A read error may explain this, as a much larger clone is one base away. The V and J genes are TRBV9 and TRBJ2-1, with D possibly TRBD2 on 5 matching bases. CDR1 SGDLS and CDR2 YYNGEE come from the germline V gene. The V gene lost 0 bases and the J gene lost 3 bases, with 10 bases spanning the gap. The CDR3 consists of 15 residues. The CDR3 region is CASSVVLANYNEQFF. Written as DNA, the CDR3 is TGTGCCAGCAGCGTAGTTCTAGCAAACTACAATGAGCAGTTCTTC.

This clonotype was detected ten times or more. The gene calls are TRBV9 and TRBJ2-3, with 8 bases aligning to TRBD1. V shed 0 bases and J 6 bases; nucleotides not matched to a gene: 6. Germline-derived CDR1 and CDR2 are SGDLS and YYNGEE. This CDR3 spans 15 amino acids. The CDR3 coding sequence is TGTGCCAGCAGCGTAGACAGGGGGATTATCGATACGCAGTATTTT. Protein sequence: CASSVDRGIIDTQYF. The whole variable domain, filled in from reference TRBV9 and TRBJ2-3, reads DSGVTQTPKHLITATGQRVTLRCSPRSGDLSVYWYQQSLDQGLQFLIQYYNGEERAKGNILERFSAQQFPDLHSELNLSSLELGDSALYFCASSVDRGIIDTQYFGPGTRLTVL.

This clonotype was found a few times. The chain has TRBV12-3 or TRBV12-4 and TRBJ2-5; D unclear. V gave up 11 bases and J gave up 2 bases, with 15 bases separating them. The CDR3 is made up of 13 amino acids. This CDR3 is CASGAENQETQYF. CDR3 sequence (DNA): TGTGCCTCGGGCGCGGAAAATCAAGAGACCCAGTACTTC.

CDR3 sequence: CASSFGAEAFF. In DNA form, the CDR3 reads TGTGCCAGCAGTTTTGGAGCTGAAGCTTTCTTT. The chain recombines TRBV12-3 or TRBV12-4 with TRBJ1-1, with no clear D. V lost 3 bases and J lost 6, with 5 bases in between. The CDR3 consists of 11 residues.

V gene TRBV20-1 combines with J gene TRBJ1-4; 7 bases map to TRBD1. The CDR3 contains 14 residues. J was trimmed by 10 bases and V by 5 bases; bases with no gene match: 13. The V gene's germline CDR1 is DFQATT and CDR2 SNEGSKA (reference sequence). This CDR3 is CSAGLTGFVGKLFF. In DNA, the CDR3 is TGCAGTGCTGGATTGACAGGGTTTGTAGGAAAACTGTTTTTT.

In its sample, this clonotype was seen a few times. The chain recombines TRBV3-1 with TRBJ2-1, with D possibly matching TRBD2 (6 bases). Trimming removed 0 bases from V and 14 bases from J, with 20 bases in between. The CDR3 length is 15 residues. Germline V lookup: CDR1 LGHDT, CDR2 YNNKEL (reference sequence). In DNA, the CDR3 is TGTGCCAGCAGCCAAGATACCCCGGGAGTTCGTCCGGAGTTCTTC. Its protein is CASSQDTPGVRPEFF.

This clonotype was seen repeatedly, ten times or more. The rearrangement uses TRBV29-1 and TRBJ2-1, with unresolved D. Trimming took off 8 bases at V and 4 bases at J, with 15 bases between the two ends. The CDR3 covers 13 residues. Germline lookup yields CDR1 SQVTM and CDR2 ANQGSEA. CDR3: CSFAPVNYNEQFF. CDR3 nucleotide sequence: TGCAGCTTCGCCCCGGTCAATTACAATGAGCAGTTCTTC.

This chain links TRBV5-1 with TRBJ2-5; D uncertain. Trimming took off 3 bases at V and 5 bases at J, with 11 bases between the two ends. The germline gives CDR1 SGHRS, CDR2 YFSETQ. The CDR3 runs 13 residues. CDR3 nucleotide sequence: TGCGCCAGCAGCTCGGCGAAAGGGGAGACCCAGTACTTC. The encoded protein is CASSSAKGETQYF.

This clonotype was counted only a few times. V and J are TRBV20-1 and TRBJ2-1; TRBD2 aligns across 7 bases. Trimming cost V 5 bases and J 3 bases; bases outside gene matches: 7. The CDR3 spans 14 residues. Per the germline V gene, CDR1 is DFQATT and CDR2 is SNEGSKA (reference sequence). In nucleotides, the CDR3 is TGCAGTGCTCGCAGCGGGGCCGACTACAATGAGCAGTTCTTC. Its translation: CSARSGADYNEQFF.

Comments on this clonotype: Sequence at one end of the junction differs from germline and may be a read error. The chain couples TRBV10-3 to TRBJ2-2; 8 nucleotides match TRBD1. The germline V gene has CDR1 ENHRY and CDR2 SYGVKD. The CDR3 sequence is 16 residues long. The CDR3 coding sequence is TGTGCCATCGGTGAGTCAGCGACAGGGGAAACCGGGGAGCTGTTTTTT. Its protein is CAIGESATGETGELFF.

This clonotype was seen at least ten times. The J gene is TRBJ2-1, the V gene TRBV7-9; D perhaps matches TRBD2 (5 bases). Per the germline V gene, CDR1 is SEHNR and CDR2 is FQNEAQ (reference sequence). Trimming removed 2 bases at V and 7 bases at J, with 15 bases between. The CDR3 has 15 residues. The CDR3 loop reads CASSLTEGIRNEQFF. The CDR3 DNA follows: TGTGCCAGCAGCTTAACCGAGGGAATACGGAATGAGCAGTTCTTC.

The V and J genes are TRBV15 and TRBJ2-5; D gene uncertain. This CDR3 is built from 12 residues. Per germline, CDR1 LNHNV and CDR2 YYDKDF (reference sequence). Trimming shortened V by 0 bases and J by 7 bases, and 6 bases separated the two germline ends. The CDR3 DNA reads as TGTGCCACCAGCAGAGATAGATGGACCCAGTACTTC. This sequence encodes CATSRDRWTQYF.

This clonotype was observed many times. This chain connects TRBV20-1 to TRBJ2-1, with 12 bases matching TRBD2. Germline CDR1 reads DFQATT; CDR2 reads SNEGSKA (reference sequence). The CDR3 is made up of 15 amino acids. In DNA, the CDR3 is TGCACTCACGATCCACTAGCGGGAGGTTACAATGAGCAGTTCTTC. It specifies CTHDPLAGGYNEQFF.

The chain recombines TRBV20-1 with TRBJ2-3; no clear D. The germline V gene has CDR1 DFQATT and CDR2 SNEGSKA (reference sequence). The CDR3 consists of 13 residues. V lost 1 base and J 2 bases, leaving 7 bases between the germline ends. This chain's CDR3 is CSARGPNTDTQYF. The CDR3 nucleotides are TGCAGTGCTAGAGGCCCCAACACAGATACGCAGTATTTT.

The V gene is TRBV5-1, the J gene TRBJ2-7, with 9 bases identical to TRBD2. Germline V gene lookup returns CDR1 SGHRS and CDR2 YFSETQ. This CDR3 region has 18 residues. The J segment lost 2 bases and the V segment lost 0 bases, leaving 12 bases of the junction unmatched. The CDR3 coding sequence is TGCGCCAGCAGCTTGGGAGCAATCGGGCTAGCGGGAACCTACGAGCAGTACTTC. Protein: CASSLGAIGLAGTYEQYF.

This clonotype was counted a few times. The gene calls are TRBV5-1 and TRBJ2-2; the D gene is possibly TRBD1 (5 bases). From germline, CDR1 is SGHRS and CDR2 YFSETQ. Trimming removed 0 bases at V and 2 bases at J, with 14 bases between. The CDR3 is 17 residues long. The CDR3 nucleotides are TGCGCCAGCAGCTTGGGGGGCGGCAGGATAAACACCGGGGAGCTGTTTTTT. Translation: CASSLGGGRINTGELFF.

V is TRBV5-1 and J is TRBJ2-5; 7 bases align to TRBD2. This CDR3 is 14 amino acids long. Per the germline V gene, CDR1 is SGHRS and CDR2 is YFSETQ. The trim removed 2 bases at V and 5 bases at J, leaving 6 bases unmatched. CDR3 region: CASSLRGEWETQYF. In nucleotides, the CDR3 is TGCGCCAGCAGCTTACGGGGGGAGTGGGAGACCCAGTACTTC.

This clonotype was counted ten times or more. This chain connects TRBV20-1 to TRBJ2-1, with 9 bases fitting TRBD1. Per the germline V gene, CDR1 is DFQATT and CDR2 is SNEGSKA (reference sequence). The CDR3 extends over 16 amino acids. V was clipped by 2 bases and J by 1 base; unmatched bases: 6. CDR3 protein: CSARQTGGSSYNEQFF. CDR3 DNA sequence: TGCAGTGCTAGACAAACAGGGGGCAGTTCCTACAATGAGCAGTTCTTC.

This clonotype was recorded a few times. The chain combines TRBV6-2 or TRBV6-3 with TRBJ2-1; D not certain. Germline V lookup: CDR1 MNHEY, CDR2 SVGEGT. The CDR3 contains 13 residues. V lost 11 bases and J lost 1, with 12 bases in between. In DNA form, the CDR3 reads TGTGCCGCCACGGCGGTATCCTACAATGAGCAGTTCTTC. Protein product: CAATAVSYNEQFF.

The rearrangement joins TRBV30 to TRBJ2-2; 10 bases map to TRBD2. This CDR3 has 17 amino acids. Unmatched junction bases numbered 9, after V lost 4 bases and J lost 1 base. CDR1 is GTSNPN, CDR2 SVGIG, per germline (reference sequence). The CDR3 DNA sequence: TGTGCCTGGATGACCCAACGGACTAGCGGGAACACCGGGGAGCTGTTTTTT. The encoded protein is CAWMTQRTSGNTGELFF. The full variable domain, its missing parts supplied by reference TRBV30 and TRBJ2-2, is SQTIHQWPATLVQPVGSPLSLECTVEGTSNPNLYWYRQAAGRGLQLLFYSVGIGQISSEVPQNLSASRPQDRQFILSSKKLLLSDSGFYLCAWMTQRTSGNTGELFFGEGSRLTVL.

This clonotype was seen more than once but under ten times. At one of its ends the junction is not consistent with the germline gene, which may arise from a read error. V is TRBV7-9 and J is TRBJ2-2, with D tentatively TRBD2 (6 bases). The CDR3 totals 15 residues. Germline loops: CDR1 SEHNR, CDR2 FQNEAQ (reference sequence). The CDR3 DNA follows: TGTGCCAGCAGTTTAGCGGAGCCCTACACCGGGGAGCTGTTTTTT. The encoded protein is CASSLAEPYTGELFF.

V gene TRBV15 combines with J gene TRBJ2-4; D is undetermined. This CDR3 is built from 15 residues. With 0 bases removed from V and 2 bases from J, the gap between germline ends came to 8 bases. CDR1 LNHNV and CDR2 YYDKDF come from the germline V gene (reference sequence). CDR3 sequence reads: CATSRDTASKNIQYF. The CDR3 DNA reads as TGTGCCACCAGCAGAGATACGGCTTCCAAAAACATTCAGTACTTC.

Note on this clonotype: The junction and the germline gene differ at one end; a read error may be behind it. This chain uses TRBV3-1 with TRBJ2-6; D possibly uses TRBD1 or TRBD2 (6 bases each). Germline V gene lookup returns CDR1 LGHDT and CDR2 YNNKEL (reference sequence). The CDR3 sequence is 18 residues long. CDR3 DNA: TGTGCCTGCAGCCACGCCCATTACAGGGAGGCTGGGGCCAACGTCCTGACTTTC. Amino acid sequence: CACSHAHYREAGANVLTF.

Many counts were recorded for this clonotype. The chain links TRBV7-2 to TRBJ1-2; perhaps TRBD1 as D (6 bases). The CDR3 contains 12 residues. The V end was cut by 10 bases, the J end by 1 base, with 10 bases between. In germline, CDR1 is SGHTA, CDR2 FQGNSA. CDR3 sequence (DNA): TGTGCCAAATCGGACAGTAACTATGGCTACACCTTC. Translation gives CAKSDSNYGYTF.

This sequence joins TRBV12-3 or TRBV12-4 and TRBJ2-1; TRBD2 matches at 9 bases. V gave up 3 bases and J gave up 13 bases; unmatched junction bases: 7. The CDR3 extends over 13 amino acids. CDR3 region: CASSLGGRANQFF. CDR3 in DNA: TGTGCCAGCAGTTTGGGCGGGAGGGCCAATCAGTTCTTC.